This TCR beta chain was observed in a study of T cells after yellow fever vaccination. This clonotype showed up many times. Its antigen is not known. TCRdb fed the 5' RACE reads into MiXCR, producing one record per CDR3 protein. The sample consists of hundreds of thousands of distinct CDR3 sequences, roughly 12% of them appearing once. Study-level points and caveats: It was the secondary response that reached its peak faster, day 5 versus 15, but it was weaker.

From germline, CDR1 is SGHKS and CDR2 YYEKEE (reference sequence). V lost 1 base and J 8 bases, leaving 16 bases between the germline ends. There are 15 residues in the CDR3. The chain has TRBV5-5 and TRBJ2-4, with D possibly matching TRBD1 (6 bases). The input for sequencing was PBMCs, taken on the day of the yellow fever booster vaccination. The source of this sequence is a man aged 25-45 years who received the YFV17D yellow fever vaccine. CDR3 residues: CASSLRGNEGDIQYF. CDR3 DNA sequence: TGTGCCAGCAGCTTGCGAGGGAACGAGGGGGACATTCAGTACTTC.